In its sample, the clone carrying this T cell receptor beta chain was seen many times. Its antigen is still unknown. The CDR3 runs 12 residues. Germline V lookup: CDR1 SQVTM, CDR2 ANQGSEA. V lost 4 bases to trimming and J lost 9 bases; unmatched junction nucleotides: 4. These data belong to a study of regulatory T cells in long-lasting Graves disease. Findings and caveats of the study: Whereas about a thousand public clonotypes were shared by new patients, persistent patients shared more, at about 2,500.

Time point meaning: newly diagnosed GD, antithyroid drugs for less than 3 months. The TCR library was made from RNA that had been extracted from PBMCs in TRIzol. The TCR beta library used iRepertoire HTBI primers with Arm-PCR amplification of CDR3. In TCRdb, the multiplex PCR reads were re-called with MiXCR into one record per CDR3 protein. The sample includes over 500,000 distinct CDR3 sequences, roughly 16% of them seen just once. These same data were also listed under a study on T cells in Graves' hyperthyroidism and ophthalmopathy. That investigation notes: Absent ophthalmopathy progression within 18 months defined stable Graves' hyperthyroidism.

The TCR originated in a man younger than 35 with Graves disease. The genes are TRBV29-1 and TRBJ1-5, with 9 bases lining up with TRBD1. The source material was peripheral blood mononuclear cells (PBMCs), sampled at new diagnosis, from a patient treated with antithyroid drugs. The CDR3 bases are TGCAGCGTTGGGGGACAGGGTATGCCCCAGCATTTT. Its protein is CSVGGQGMPQHF.